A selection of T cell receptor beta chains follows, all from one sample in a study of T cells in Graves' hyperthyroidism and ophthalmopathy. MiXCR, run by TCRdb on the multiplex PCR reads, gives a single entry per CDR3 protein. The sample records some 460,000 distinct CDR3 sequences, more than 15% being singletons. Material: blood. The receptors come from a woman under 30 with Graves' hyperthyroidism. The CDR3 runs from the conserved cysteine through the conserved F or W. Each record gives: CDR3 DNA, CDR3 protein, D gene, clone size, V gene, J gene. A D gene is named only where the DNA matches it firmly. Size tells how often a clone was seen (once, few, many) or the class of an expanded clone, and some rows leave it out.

cdr3_nt: TGTGCCAGCAGCGCTATCGGAGATACGCAGTATTTT; cdr3_aa: CASSAIGDTQYF; d_call: -; clone_size: many; v_call: TRBV2; j_call: TRBJ2-3
cdr3_nt: TGTGCCAGCAGTTCGCGGGGTGCCGGCAATCAGCCCCAGCATTTT; cdr3_aa: CASSSRGAGNQPQHF; d_call: -; clone_size: -; v_call: TRBV27; j_call: TRBJ1-5
cdr3_nt: TGTGCCAGCAGTGACGGGGAGGGGAGCACAGATACGCAGTATTTT; cdr3_aa: CASSDGEGSTDTQYF; d_call: TRBD2; clone_size: many; v_call: TRBV6-4; j_call: TRBJ2-3
cdr3_nt: TGTGCCAGCAGCCCCGAGGTACTGAACACTGAAGCTTTCTTT; cdr3_aa: CASSPEVLNTEAFF; d_call: -; clone_size: many; v_call: TRBV9; j_call: TRBJ1-1
cdr3_nt: TGTGCCAGCAGTCGACAGGGGGGGAGTGAAAAACTGTTTTTT; cdr3_aa: CASSRQGGSEKLFF; d_call: TRBD1; clone_size: few; v_call: TRBV28; j_call: TRBJ1-4
cdr3_nt: TGCGCCAGCAGCTGGGTGGGAGGTACCCAAGAGACCCAGTACTTC; cdr3_aa: CASSWVGGTQETQYF; d_call: -; clone_size: few; v_call: TRBV5-1; j_call: TRBJ2-5
cdr3_nt: TGTGCCAGCAGACCCCGCGGGGGGCCCACAGATACGCAGTATTTT; cdr3_aa: CASRPRGGPTDTQYF; d_call: TRBD2; clone_size: many; v_call: TRBV3-1; j_call: TRBJ2-3
cdr3_nt: TGCGCCAGCAGCCAAGATTGGGAGTTCTCCTACAATGAGCAGTTCTTC; cdr3_aa: CASSQDWEFSYNEQFF; d_call: -; clone_size: -; v_call: TRBV4-1; j_call: TRBJ2-1
cdr3_nt: TGTGCCAGCAGCCAGGACCCCGCTTCGGCCAATGAGCAGTTCTTC; cdr3_aa: CASSQDPASANEQFF; d_call: -; clone_size: many; v_call: TRBV4-2; j_call: TRBJ2-1
cdr3_nt: TGTGCCAGCAGCGGGGGCGATGCGGATATTCGTAGCAATCAGCCCCAGCATTTT; cdr3_aa: CASSGGDADIRSNQPQHF; d_call: -; clone_size: many; v_call: TRBV28; j_call: TRBJ1-5
cdr3_nt: TGCGCCAGCAGCCAAGGGGTGGGCGGGCAGCCCCAGCATTTT; cdr3_aa: CASSQGVGGQPQHF; d_call: -; clone_size: once; v_call: TRBV4-1; j_call: TRBJ1-5
cdr3_nt: TGTGCCAGTATTTCCTCTGGGATCTACGAGCAGTACTTC; cdr3_aa: CASISSGIYEQYF; d_call: -; clone_size: -; v_call: TRBV19; j_call: TRBJ2-7
cdr3_nt: TGTGCCATCAGTGTCCTCGGGACAGGGAATTCTAACTATGGCTACACCTTC; cdr3_aa: CAISVLGTGNSNYGYTF; d_call: TRBD1; clone_size: many; v_call: TRBV10-3; j_call: TRBJ1-2
cdr3_nt: TGTGCCAGCAACGGGGACGCCGGGTACGAGCAGTACTTC; cdr3_aa: CASNGDAGYEQYF; d_call: -; clone_size: many; v_call: TRBV28; j_call: TRBJ2-7
cdr3_nt: TGTGCCAGCAGTTCCTCGCCTCTACAAGAAGCTCGAGGCTACACCTTC; cdr3_aa: CASSSSPLQEARGYTF; d_call: -; clone_size: many; v_call: TRBV28; j_call: TRBJ1-2
cdr3_nt: TGTGCCAGCAGTGAAACAGGGGGAGAGAACACCGGGGAGCTGTTTTTT; cdr3_aa: CASSETGGENTGELFF; d_call: TRBD1; clone_size: -; v_call: TRBV2; j_call: TRBJ2-2
cdr3_nt: TGTGCCACCAGTGATGACACCGGGGAGCTGTTTTTT; cdr3_aa: CATSDDTGELFF; d_call: -; clone_size: -; v_call: TRBV24-1; j_call: TRBJ2-2
cdr3_nt: TGTGCCAGCAGCTTCTTCAGCACAGATACGCAGTATTTT; cdr3_aa: CASSFFSTDTQYF; d_call: -; clone_size: many; v_call: TRBV7-9; j_call: TRBJ2-3
cdr3_nt: TGTGCCAGCAGCTTTCGGGGGACAGGGGGGAGCCATGGCTACACCTTC; cdr3_aa: CASSFRGTGGSHGYTF; d_call: TRBD1; clone_size: -; v_call: TRBV7-9; j_call: TRBJ1-2
cdr3_nt: TGTGCCAGCAGCTTGGGGGACAAGCAAGAGACCCAGTACTTC; cdr3_aa: CASSLGDKQETQYF; d_call: -; clone_size: -; v_call: TRBV5-4; j_call: TRBJ2-5
cdr3_nt: TGTGCCAGCAGGGGGGGGACGGGCCCCCGGGTCGAGCAGTACTTC; cdr3_aa: CASRGGTGPRVEQYF; d_call: TRBD2; clone_size: -; v_call: TRBV12-3/TRBV12-4; j_call: TRBJ2-7
cdr3_nt: TGCGCCAGCAGCTTGGGGACAGGGGGCTTTGGCACTGAAGCTTTCTTT; cdr3_aa: CASSLGTGGFGTEAFF; d_call: TRBD1; clone_size: many; v_call: TRBV5-1; j_call: TRBJ1-1
cdr3_nt: TGTGCCAGCAGTAGACAGCTCTATGGCTACACCTTC; cdr3_aa: CASSRQLYGYTF; d_call: -; clone_size: -; v_call: TRBV28; j_call: TRBJ1-2
cdr3_nt: TGTGCCAGCAGCTTATCACAGTTTGAACTAGGCTACACCTTC; cdr3_aa: CASSLSQFELGYTF; d_call: -; clone_size: many; v_call: TRBV7-2; j_call: TRBJ1-2